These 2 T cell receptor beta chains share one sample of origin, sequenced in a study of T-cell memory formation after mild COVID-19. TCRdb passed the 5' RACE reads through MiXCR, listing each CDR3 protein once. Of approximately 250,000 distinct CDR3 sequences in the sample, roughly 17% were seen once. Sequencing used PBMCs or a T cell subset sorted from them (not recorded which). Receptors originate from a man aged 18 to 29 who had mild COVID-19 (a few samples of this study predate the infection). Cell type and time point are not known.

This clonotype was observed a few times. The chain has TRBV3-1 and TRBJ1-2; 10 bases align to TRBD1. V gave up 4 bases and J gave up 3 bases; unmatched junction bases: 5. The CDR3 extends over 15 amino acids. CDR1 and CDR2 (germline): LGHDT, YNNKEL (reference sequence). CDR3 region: CASSRNGQGDYGYTF. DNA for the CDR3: TGTGCCAGCAGCCGAAATGGACAGGGGGACTATGGCTACACCTTC.

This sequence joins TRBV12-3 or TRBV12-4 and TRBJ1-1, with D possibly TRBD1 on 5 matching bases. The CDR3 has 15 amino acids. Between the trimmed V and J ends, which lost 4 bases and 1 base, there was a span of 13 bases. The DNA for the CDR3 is TGTGCCAGCAGTTCGTACCGGGACCGGAACACTGAAGCTTTCTTT. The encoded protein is CASSSYRDRNTEAFF.